Included here is one T cell receptor beta chain sequence, with context. This CDR3 region has 15 residues. V gave up 4 bases and J gave up 3 bases; unmatched junction bases: 4. Germline loops: CDR1 SGHTA, CDR2 FQGNSA. These data are taken from a study of T cell changes during pregnancy in multiple sclerosis. Generated by immunoSEQ multiplex PCR, the TCRdb table keeps only in-frame clones and is missing some. The sample has about 100,000 clones, over 80% seen once. The J gene is TRBJ2-7, the V gene TRBV7-2, with 12 positions matching TRBD1. This sample comprised peripheral blood, obtained in the first trimester of pregnancy. This clonotype was obtained from a female donor with multiple sclerosis, enrolled in a pregnancy study. CDR3 DNA sequence: TGTGCCAGCAGCTCTGGGACAGGGGGCTTCTACGAGCAGTACTTC. Encoded protein: CASSSGTGGFYEQYF.